This is a list of T cell receptor beta chains from one sample in a study of blood T cell repertoires in COVID-19. Generated by immunoSEQ multiplex PCR, the TCRdb table keeps only in-frame clones and is missing some. This sample has under 95,000 clones; over 75% occur once, and the top ten carry 11%. The sequencing sample was made of peripheral blood. The receptors shown here come from a man over 45 with acute or convalescent COVID-19. Both conserved end residues are part of each CDR3. A D gene is named only where the DNA matches it firmly. The size entry is marked missing in some rows and otherwise reads once, few, many or a size class.

abundance	v_gene	j_gene	d_gene	CDR3aa	CDR3nt
.	TRBV11-2	TRBJ2-5	.	CASSLGPGAAQYF	TGTGCCAGCAGCTTAGGGCCAGGGGCGGCCCAGTACTTC
.	TRBV6-2/TRBV6-3	TRBJ2-5	.	CASSYSWATANF	TGTGCCAGCAGTTACTCGTGGGCGACCGCGAACTTC
.	TRBV27	TRBJ2-3	TRBD2	CASSLSWTSGTDTQYF	TGTGCCAGCAGTTTATCGTGGACTAGCGGCACAGATACGCAGTATTTT
.	TRBV7-2	TRBJ2-5	.	CASSSHRSYQETQYF	TGTGCCAGCAGCTCCCACCGGAGCTACCAAGAGACCCAGTACTTC
.	TRBV6-2/TRBV6-3	TRBJ2-7	.	CASSYPNYEQYF	TGTGCCAGCAGTTACCCCAACTACGAGCAGTACTTC
few	TRBV28	TRBJ2-7	.	CASSGGTAVPSGEQYF	TGTGCCAGCAGCGGAGGGACAGCCGTACCGTCAGGGGAGCAGTACTTC
.	TRBV6-5	TRBJ1-2	.	CASSLGGTGSNYGYTF	TGTGCCAGCAGTTTAGGAGGAACGGGATCGAACTATGGCTACACCTTC
.	TRBV4-3	TRBJ2-7	TRBD1	CASSQAIGTGVSEQYF	TGCGCCAGCAGCCAAGCGATCGGGACAGGGGTTTCCGAGCAGTACTTC
.	TRBV11-2	TRBJ2-3	.	CASSLPGSPDTQYF	TGTGCCAGCAGCCTACCGGGGTCACCCGATACGCAGTATTTT
.	TRBV28	TRBJ2-7	TRBD2	CASSPVGAGGLYEQYF	TGTGCCAGCAGCCCCGTAGGAGCGGGGGGACTCTACGAGCAGTACTTC
.	TRBV5-1	TRBJ2-2	TRBD1	CASSPGGSAGELFF	TGCGCCAGCAGCCCAGGGGGTTCGGCCGGGGAGCTGTTTTTT
once	TRBV7-3	TRBJ2-7	TRBD1	CASSSAQGQTYEQYF	TGTGCCAGCAGCTCAGCCCAGGGACAGACCTACGAGCAGTACTTC
few	TRBV2	TRBJ1-4	.	CASSDGQFNEKLFF	TGTGCCAGCAGTGATGGTCAGTTTAATGAAAAACTGTTTTTT
once	TRBV11-2	TRBJ2-1	TRBD2	CASSWGLAGGRIGNEQFF	TGTGCCAGCAGCTGGGGACTAGCGGGAGGGAGGATAGGCAATGAGCAGTTCTTC
.	TRBV28	TRBJ1-6	.	CASSQNNSPLHF	TGTGCCAGCAGTCAGAATAATTCACCCCTCCACTTT
.	TRBV30	TRBJ1-2	TRBD1	CAWSRDRPRSYTF	TGTGCCTGGAGTAGGGACAGGCCGAGGAGCTACACCTTC
.	TRBV19	TRBJ2-1	TRBD1	CASSVGQGRGQFF	TGTGCCAGTAGTGTGGGACAGGGACGAGGGCAGTTCTTC
few	TRBV29-1	TRBJ1-6	.	CSAAGSNNSPLHF	TGCAGCGCCGCGGGGAGCAATAATTCACCCCTCCACTTT
few	TRBV30	TRBJ1-2	.	CACTQTSYTF	TGTGCCTGTACGCAGACTTCCTACACCTTC
.	TRBV18	TRBJ2-1	.	CASSSNGGNEQFF	TGTGCCAGCTCCTCGAATGGGGGGAATGAGCAGTTCTTC
.	TRBV19	TRBJ1-6	TRBD1	CASSIRQGYNSPLHF	TGTGCCAGTAGTATTCGACAGGGCTATAATTCACCCCTCCACTTT
once	TRBV5-5	TRBJ2-7	.	CASSLTQGGFYEQYF	TGTGCCAGCAGCTTAACCCAGGGGGGATTCTACGAGCAGTACTTC
.	TRBV5-1	TRBJ2-7	TRBD1	CASSLQTGATYEQYF	TGCGCCAGCAGCTTGCAAACAGGGGCCACCTACGAGCAGTACTTC
.	TRBV19	TRBJ2-1	.	CASSSPRTGSYNEQFF	TGTGCCAGTAGTAGCCCCAGGACTGGCTCCTACAATGAGCAGTTCTTC
.	TRBV6-6	TRBJ2-7	.	CASRTFYEQYF	TGTGCCAGCAGGACATTCTACGAGCAGTACTTC
.	TRBV18	TRBJ2-7	.	CASSPGTRIEQYF	TGTGCCAGCTCCCCCGGGACACGGATAGAGCAGTACTTC
.	TRBV9	TRBJ1-6	TRBD1	CASSVAGTANSPLHF	TGTGCCAGCAGCGTAGCCGGGACAGCGAATTCACCCCTCCACTTT
.	TRBV5-6	TRBJ1-2	TRBD1	CASSEDRGGYGYTF	TGTGCCAGCAGCGAAGACAGGGGGGGCTATGGCTACACCTTC
.	TRBV29-1	TRBJ1-4	TRBD1	CSAGQGQEKLFF	TGCAGCGCGGGACAGGGACAGGAAAAACTGTTTTTT
.	TRBV3-1/TRBV3-2	TRBJ2-2	TRBD1	CASSQEDRGQTNTGELFF	TGTGCCAGCAGCCAAGAAGACAGGGGGCAAACAAACACCGGGGAGCTGTTTTTT
.	TRBV6-2/TRBV6-3	TRBJ2-7	.	CASSFSRGESEQYF	TGTGCCAGCAGTTTTAGCAGGGGAGAGAGCGAGCAGTACTTC
.	TRBV9	TRBJ2-7	.	CASSVEARQGIYEQYF	TGTGCCAGCAGCGTAGAGGCTCGGCAGGGGATATACGAGCAGTACTTC